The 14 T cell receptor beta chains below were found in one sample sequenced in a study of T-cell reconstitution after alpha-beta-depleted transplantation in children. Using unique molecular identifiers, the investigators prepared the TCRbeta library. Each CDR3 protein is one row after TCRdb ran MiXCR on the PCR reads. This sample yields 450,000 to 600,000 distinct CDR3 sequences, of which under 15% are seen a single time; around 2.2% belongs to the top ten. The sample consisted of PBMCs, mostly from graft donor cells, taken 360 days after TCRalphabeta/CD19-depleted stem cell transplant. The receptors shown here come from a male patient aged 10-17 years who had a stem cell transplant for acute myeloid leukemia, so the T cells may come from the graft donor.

The CDR3 protein is CASSWDRSGKGSYNEQFF. CDR3 nucleotide sequence: TGCGCCAGCAGCTGGGACAGAAGCGGGAAAGGGTCCTACAATGAGCAGTTCTTC. The chain uses TRBV5-1 and TRBJ2-1; D is perhaps TRBD1 or TRBD2 (7 bases each). The germline gives CDR1 SGHRS, CDR2 YFSETQ. The CDR3 runs to 18 residues. The ends were cut back, 3 bases at V and 1 base at J, with 20 bases in the middle. The variable domain in full, with the rest retrieved from reference TRBV5-1 and TRBJ2-1, is KAGVTQTPRYLIKTRGQQVTLSCSPISGHRSVSWYQQTPGQGLQFLFEYFSETQRNKGNFPGRFSGRQFSNSRSEMNVSTLELGDSALYLCASSWDRSGKGSYNEQFFGPGTRLTVL.

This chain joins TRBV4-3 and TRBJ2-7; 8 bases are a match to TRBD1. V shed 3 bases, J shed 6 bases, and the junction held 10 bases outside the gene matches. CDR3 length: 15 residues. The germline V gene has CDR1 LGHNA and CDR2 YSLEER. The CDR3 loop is CASSQARDRRIEQYF. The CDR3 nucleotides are TGCGCCAGCAGCCAGGCCAGGGACAGGCGAATCGAGCAGTACTTC.

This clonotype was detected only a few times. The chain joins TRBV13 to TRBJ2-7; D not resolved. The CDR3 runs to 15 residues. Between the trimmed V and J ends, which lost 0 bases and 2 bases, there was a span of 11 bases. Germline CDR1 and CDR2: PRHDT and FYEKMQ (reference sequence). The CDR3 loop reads CASSLGASRPYEQYF. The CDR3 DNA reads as TGTGCCAGCAGCTTAGGGGCTTCCCGGCCCTACGAGCAGTACTTC.

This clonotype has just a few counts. CDR3 in DNA: TGTGCCAGCAGCGCAGACAGAAACACTGAAGCTTTCTTT. Translated: CASSADRNTEAFF. The chain recombines TRBV9 with TRBJ1-1; weak D call: TRBD1 (5 bases). V was trimmed by 3 bases and J by 2 bases, leaving 8 bases between them. There are 13 residues in the CDR3. Per the germline V gene, CDR1 is SGDLS and CDR2 is YYNGEE.

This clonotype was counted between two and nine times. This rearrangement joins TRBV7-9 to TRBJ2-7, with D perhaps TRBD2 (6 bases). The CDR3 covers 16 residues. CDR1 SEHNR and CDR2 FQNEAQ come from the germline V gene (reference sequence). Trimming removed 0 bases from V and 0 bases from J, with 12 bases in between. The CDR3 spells CASSLAPGGNSYEQYF. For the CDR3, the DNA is TGTGCCAGCAGCTTAGCGCCGGGCGGGAACTCCTACGAGCAGTACTTC.

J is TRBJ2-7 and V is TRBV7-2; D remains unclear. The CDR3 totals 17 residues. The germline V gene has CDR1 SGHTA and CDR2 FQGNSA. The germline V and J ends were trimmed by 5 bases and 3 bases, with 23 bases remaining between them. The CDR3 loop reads CASSRFLWVDEFYEQYF. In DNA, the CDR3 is TGTGCCAGCAGCCGATTCCTCTGGGTGGACGAGTTCTACGAGCAGTACTTC.

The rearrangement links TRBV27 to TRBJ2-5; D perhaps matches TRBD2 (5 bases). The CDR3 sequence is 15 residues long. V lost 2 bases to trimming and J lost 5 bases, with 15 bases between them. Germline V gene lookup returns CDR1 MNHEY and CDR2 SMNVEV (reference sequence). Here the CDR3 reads CASSLVVASWETQYF. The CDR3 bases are TGTGCCAGCAGTTTAGTGGTGGCTAGCTGGGAGACCCAGTACTTC.

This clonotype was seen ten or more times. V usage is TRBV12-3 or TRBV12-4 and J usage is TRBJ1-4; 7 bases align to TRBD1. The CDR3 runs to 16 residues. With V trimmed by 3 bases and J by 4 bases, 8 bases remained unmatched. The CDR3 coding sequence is TGTGCCAGCAGTTTCCAAACCGGGACAGTTAATGAAAAACTGTTTTTT. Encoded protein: CASSFQTGTVNEKLFF.

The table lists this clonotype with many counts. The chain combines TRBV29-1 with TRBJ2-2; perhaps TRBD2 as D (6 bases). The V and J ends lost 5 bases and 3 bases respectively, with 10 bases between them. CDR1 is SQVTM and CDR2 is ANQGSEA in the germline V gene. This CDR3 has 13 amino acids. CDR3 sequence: CSVRTSYTGELFF. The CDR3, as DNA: TGCAGCGTTCGAACTAGCTACACCGGGGAGCTGTTTTTT.

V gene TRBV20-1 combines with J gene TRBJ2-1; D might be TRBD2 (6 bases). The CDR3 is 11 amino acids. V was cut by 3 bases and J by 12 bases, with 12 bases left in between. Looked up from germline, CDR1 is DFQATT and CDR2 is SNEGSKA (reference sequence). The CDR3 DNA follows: TGCAGTGCTAGGGGGGGTGGGGGGCAGTTCTTC. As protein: CSARGGGGQFF.

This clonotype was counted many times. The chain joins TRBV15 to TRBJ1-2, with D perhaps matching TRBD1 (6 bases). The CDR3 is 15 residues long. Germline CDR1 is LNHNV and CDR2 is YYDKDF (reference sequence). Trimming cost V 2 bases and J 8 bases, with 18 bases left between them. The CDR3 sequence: CATSRNRQAVGGYTF. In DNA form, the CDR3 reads TGTGCCACCAGCAGAAACCGACAGGCCGTAGGGGGCTACACCTTC.

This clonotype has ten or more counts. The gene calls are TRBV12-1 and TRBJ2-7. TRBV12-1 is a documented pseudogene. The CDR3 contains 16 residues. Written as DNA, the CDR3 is TGTGCCAGCAGCTTTGTCGACGAGTATCCTTCCTACGAGCAGTACTTC. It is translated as CASSFVDEYPSYEQYF.

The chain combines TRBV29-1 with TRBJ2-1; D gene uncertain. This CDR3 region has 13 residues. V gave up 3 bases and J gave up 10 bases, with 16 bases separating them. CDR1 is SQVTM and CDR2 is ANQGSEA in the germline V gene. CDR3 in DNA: TGCAGCGTTGACAGATTACTTCGGAAAGAGCAGTTCTTC. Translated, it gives CSVDRLLRKEQFF.

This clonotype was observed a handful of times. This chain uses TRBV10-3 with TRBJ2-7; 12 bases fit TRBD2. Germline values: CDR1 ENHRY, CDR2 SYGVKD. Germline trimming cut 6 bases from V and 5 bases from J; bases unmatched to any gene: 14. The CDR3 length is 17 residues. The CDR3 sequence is CAISGLAGSWGADEQYF. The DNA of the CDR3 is TGTGCCATCAGCGGACTAGCGGGAAGTTGGGGGGCCGACGAGCAGTACTTC.